A single sample gave rise to the 30 T cell receptor beta chains below, sequenced in a study of cytomegalovirus exposure and HLA in healthy donors. Amplification used 60 Vbeta primers and 13 Jbeta primers. TCRdb's table, derived via immunoSEQ multiplex PCR, lists solely in-frame clones and lacks some. The sample consists of about 130,000 clones, about 80% of them appearing once. The sample consisted of PBMCs. The source of these receptors is a man aged 40-49 years in good health and CMV-seropositive.

The chain recombines TRBV7-2 with TRBJ1-2; the match to TRBD1 covers 9 bases. V dropped 3 bases and J dropped 6; count of bases not matched to a gene: 2. The length of the CDR3 is 13 residues. Per germline, CDR1 SGHTA and CDR2 FQGNSA. This chain's CDR3 is CASSFRTGDGYTF. Here the CDR3 DNA reads TGTGCCAGCAGCTTCAGGACAGGGGATGGCTACACCTTC.

This clone was recorded only once. The chain has TRBV6-1 and TRBJ2-4, with a weak D call TRBD2 (6 bases). Trimming removed 6 bases from V and 11 bases from J, with 14 bases in between. CDR1 is MNHNS and CDR2 is SASEGT in the germline V gene. The CDR3 runs to 12 residues. The CDR3, as DNA: TGTGCCAGCAGCCCTCGGGACTTACTTCAGTACTTC. It yields the protein CASSPRDLLQYF.

The chain combines TRBV21-1 with TRBJ2-3; TRBD1 is the table's D call, not checked against the DNA. TRBV21-1 is a listed pseudogene. This CDR3 contains 15 residues. The CDR3 DNA reads as TGTGCCAGCAGCAAAAGGGGTTTCGAGGCAGATACGCAGTATTTT. Residues: CASSKRGFEADTQYF.

This chain uses TRBV5-1 with TRBJ2-3; 10 nucleotides align to TRBD2. Germline trimming cut 4 bases from V and 2 bases from J; bases unmatched to any gene: 4. There are 15 residues in the CDR3. Per the germline V gene, CDR1 is SGHRS and CDR2 is YFSETQ. CDR3 nucleotide sequence: TGCGCCAGCAGCACCGGGACTAGCGACACAGATACGCAGTATTTT. It is translated as CASSTGTSDTDTQYF.

This clone was found a few times. The rearrangement joins TRBV11-2 to TRBJ2-7; tentative D call: TRBD1 (5 bases). V dropped 0 bases and J dropped 5 bases, with 14 bases sitting between them. The CDR3 loop spans 15 amino acids. Germline V gene sequence: CDR1 SGHAT, CDR2 FQNNGV. The CDR3 DNA is TGTGCCAGCAGCTTAGAAAGGGGCCTCCCCCACGAGCAGTACTTC. It translates to CASSLERGLPHEQYF.

The chain is built from TRBV5-1 and TRBJ1-3; D remains ambiguous. This CDR3 is 15 amino acids long. The germline V gene has CDR1 SGHRS and CDR2 YFSETQ. V dropped 0 bases and J dropped 0 bases, with 7 bases sitting between them. CDR3 in amino acids: CASSLDSGSGNTIYF. The CDR3 DNA reads TGCGCCAGCAGCTTGGACAGCGGCTCTGGAAACACCATATATTTT.

The chain links TRBV30 to TRBJ1-2; D call uncertain. This CDR3 has 15 residues. Germline-derived CDR1 and CDR2 are GTSNPN and SVGIG (reference sequence). Trimming took off 7 bases at V and 2 bases at J, with 20 bases between the two ends. CDR3 in amino acids: CASPKRGEENYGYTF. CDR3 DNA sequence: TGTGCCTCCCCGAAGCGGGGAGAGGAAAACTATGGCTACACCTTC.

The gene calls are TRBV18 and TRBJ2-3, with D uncertain. Germline CDR1 reads KGHSH; CDR2 reads LQKENI. Trimming left V 2 bases short and J 1 base short, with 13 bases between. The CDR3 has 16 residues. CDR3 residues: CASSPILSHGTDTQYF. The DNA for the CDR3 is TGTGCCAGCTCACCAATTTTGAGCCACGGCACAGATACGCAGTATTTT.

This clone was counted a few times. J is TRBJ2-7 and V is TRBV15; TRBD1 agrees at 9 bases. CDR1 and CDR2 from the germline V gene are LNHNV and YYDKDF (reference sequence). Trimming took 1 base from V and 7 from J; bases not matched to a gene: 11. This CDR3 contains 16 residues. The CDR3 loop is CATSRVGDRATKEQYF. The DNA for the CDR3 is TGTGCCACCAGCAGAGTGGGGGACAGGGCAACCAAAGAGCAGTACTTC.

This clone was seen more than once but under ten times. V and J are TRBV7-2 and TRBJ1-5; TRBD1 might be the D (6 bases). Germline V gene sequence: CDR1 SGHTA, CDR2 FQGNSA. The CDR3 has 15 residues. The V end was cut by 1 base, the J end by 6 bases, with 13 bases between. CDR3 DNA: TGTGCCAGCAGCTTAGGACAGGTAAAGGGTCAGCCCCAGCATTTT. Translated: CASSLGQVKGQPQHF.

The genes are TRBV11-2 and TRBJ1-4; no reliable D call. The ends were cut back, 5 bases at V and 6 bases at J, with 10 bases in the middle. CDR3 length equals 13 residues. CDR1 and CDR2 (germline): SGHAT, FQNNGV. The CDR3 loop reads CASSGPAHEKLFF. The CDR3 DNA reads TGTGCCAGCAGCGGCCCTGCCCATGAAAAACTGTTTTTT.

The rearrangement uses TRBV2 and TRBJ2-7, with no clear D. With 4 bases removed from V and 4 bases from J, the gap between germline ends came to 11 bases. This CDR3 has 13 residues. Germline assignment: CDR1 SNHLY and CDR2 FYNNEI. For the CDR3, the DNA is TGTGCCAGCAGTGTATTACAGACATACGAGCAGTACTTC. Its translation is CASSVLQTYEQYF.

V and J are TRBV19 and TRBJ2-7; weak D call: TRBD1 (6 bases). The V gene's germline CDR1 is LNHDA and CDR2 SQIVND (reference sequence). V was trimmed by 6 bases and J by 5 bases, leaving 14 bases between them. The CDR3 runs to 13 residues. CDR3 sequence: CASRQQGWDEQYF. Here the CDR3 DNA reads TGTGCCAGTAGGCAACAGGGCTGGGACGAGCAGTACTTC. Looking up the rest from reference TRBV19 and TRBJ2-7 gives the full variable domain: DGGITQSPKYLFRKEGQNVTLSCEQNLNHDAMYWYRQDPGQGLRLIYYSQIVNDFQKGDIAEGYSVSREKKESFPLTVTSAQKNPTAFYLCASRQQGWDEQYFGPGTRLTVT.

The rearrangement links TRBV15 to TRBJ1-2, with 9 bases identical to TRBD1. Losses at the gene ends were 3 bases for V and 8 bases for J; bases not matched to a gene: 10. This CDR3 has 15 residues. CDR1 is LNHNV, CDR2 YYDKDF, per germline (reference sequence). The CDR3 bases are TGTGCCACCAGCAGTACTGAACAGGGGGCGGAGGGCTACACCTTC. It encodes CATSSTEQGAEGYTF.

This clone was detected a few times. The rearrangement uses TRBV18 and TRBJ2-7; 12 bases line up with TRBD2. V was clipped by 2 bases and J by 4 bases; unmatched bases: 6. The CDR3 covers 16 residues. The germline V gene has CDR1 KGHSH and CDR2 LQKENI. CDR3 protein: CASSPSLAGGGYEQYF. The CDR3 coding sequence is TGTGCCAGCTCACCAAGCCTAGCGGGAGGGGGATACGAGCAGTACTTC.

The V gene is TRBV6-1, the J gene TRBJ2-4, with 7 bases that match TRBD1. V trimming: 5 bases; J trimming: 6 bases; junction bases outside the gene matches: 4. The V gene's germline CDR1 is MNHNS and CDR2 SASEGT. The CDR3 consists of 13 residues. The CDR3 spells CASSQGVVNIQYF. DNA for the CDR3: TGTGCCAGCAGTCAGGGGGTAGTAAACATTCAGTACTTC.

The chain carries TRBV21-1 and TRBJ1-1. TRBV21-1 is labeled a pseudogene. This CDR3 contains 16 residues. CDR3 protein: CASSKGPLWGETEAFF. In nucleotides, the CDR3 is TGTGCCAGCAGCAAAGGCCCCTTGTGGGGGGAAACTGAAGCTTTCTTT.

J is TRBJ2-1 and V is TRBV6-5; 8 bases fit TRBD1. The J segment lost 7 bases and the V segment lost 6 bases, leaving 11 bases of the junction unmatched. The CDR3 totals 15 residues. The germline CDR1 and CDR2 sequences are MNHEY and SVGAGI. The CDR3 sequence is CASSRYRGDMNEQFF. The CDR3 DNA reads as TGTGCCAGCAGCCGTTACAGGGGGGATATGAATGAGCAGTTCTTC.

The V and J genes are TRBV19 and TRBJ1-1; the match to TRBD1 covers 9 bases. This CDR3 is 13 amino acids long. V trimming: 5 bases; J trimming: 6 bases; junction bases outside the gene matches: 4. Germline assignment: CDR1 LNHDA and CDR2 SQIVND (reference sequence). The CDR3 sequence is CASSPWTGAEAFF. The CDR3 bases are TGTGCCAGTAGTCCATGGACAGGGGCTGAAGCTTTCTTT.

This chain joins TRBV29-1 and TRBJ2-7; D may be TRBD1 (6 bases). Trimming cost V 3 bases and J 6 bases, with 18 bases left between them. This CDR3 spans 14 amino acids. The germline V gene has CDR1 SQVTM and CDR2 ANQGSEA. The CDR3 reads CSVEVGQFGGEQYF. As DNA, the CDR3 is TGCAGCGTTGAGGTAGGACAGTTCGGTGGCGAGCAGTACTTC.

The rearrangement uses TRBV29-1 and TRBJ1-4, with D unclear. The CDR3 is 13 residues long. The germline V gene has CDR1 SQVTM and CDR2 ANQGSEA. V was pared by 3 bases and J by 8 bases, with 13 bases between. As DNA, the CDR3 is TGCAGCGTTGATGGAGGAGAAGGGGAAAAACTGTTTTTT. It specifies CSVDGGEGEKLFF.

V and J are TRBV18 and TRBJ1-5; a weak D match, TRBD1 (6 bases). Trimming took off 1 base at V and 7 bases at J, with 14 bases between the two ends. The CDR3 spans 15 residues. The germline CDR1 and CDR2 sequences are KGHSH and LQKENI. CDR3 nucleotides: TGTGCCAGCTCACCACTTACAGGGCAAGGCCAGCCCCAGCATTTT. It translates to CASSPLTGQGQPQHF.

This rearrangement joins TRBV6-5 to TRBJ2-1, with 8 bases matching TRBD1. The CDR3 totals 15 residues. Germline loops: CDR1 MNHEY, CDR2 SVGAGI. Trimming cost V 4 bases and J 4 bases; bases outside gene matches: 6. CDR3 nucleotide sequence: TGTGCCAGCAGTTCACTGGGACAGGTGTACAATGAGCAGTTCTTC. Translation gives CASSSLGQVYNEQFF.

The V call is TRBV6-5, the J call TRBJ1-6; 8 nucleotides align to TRBD1. V trimming: 5 bases; J trimming: 10 bases; junction bases outside the gene matches: 10. This CDR3 region has 15 residues. The germline gives CDR1 MNHEY, CDR2 SVGAGI. The CDR3 sequence: CASSVLVRGQSPLHF. DNA of the CDR3: TGTGCCAGCAGTGTCCTCGTCAGGGGGCAGTCACCCCTCCACTTT.

In its sample, this clone was seen once. The rearrangement joins TRBV5-1 to TRBJ1-1; D gene ambiguous. Trimming pared 3 bases from V and 0 bases from J, leaving 9 bases between. This CDR3 is 14 amino acids long. Germline assignment: CDR1 SGHRS and CDR2 YFSETQ. The CDR3 spells CASSSGSVNTEAFF. CDR3 DNA: TGCGCCAGCAGCTCGGGTTCTGTGAACACTGAAGCTTTCTTT.

The chain uses TRBV15 and TRBJ2-7; D not resolved. Germline CDR1 is LNHNV and CDR2 is YYDKDF (reference sequence). The CDR3 covers 14 residues. V was clipped by 5 bases and J by 0 bases, with 11 bases between them. This CDR3 is CATSPPENSYEQYF. Written as DNA, the CDR3 is TGTGCCACCAGCCCCCCGGAGAACTCCTACGAGCAGTACTTC.

This rearrangement joins TRBV5-1 to TRBJ1-5; D possibly corresponds to TRBD1 (5 bases). Germline lookup yields CDR1 SGHRS and CDR2 YFSETQ. V gave up 2 bases and J gave up 6 bases, with 12 bases separating them. The CDR3 extends over 14 amino acids. CDR3 region: CASSFQGAGQPQHF. The DNA for the CDR3 is TGCGCCAGCAGCTTTCAGGGCGCCGGTCAGCCCCAGCATTTT.

The V call is TRBV19, the J call TRBJ2-5, with D tentatively TRBD1 (5 bases). In germline, CDR1 is LNHDA, CDR2 SQIVND (reference sequence). The CDR3 contains 14 residues. V shed 5 bases and J shed 1 base, with 11 bases lying between them. Here the CDR3 reads CASSWGALQETQYF. The CDR3 DNA sequence: TGTGCCAGTAGTTGGGGCGCCCTCCAAGAGACCCAGTACTTC. The full variable domain, rest sourced from reference TRBV19 and TRBJ2-5, is DGGITQSPKYLFRKEGQNVTLSCEQNLNHDAMYWYRQDPGQGLRLIYYSQIVNDFQKGDIAEGYSVSREKKESFPLTVTSAQKNPTAFYLCASSWGALQETQYFGPGTRLLVL.

This clone was recorded a few times. V is TRBV10-3 and J is TRBJ2-7; no clear D. Germline V gives CDR1 ENHRY, CDR2 SYGVKD. Deletions cut 2 bases from V and 0 bases from J, with 11 bases between. The CDR3 covers 15 residues. The CDR3 region is CAISEPQLTSYEQYF. The CDR3, as DNA: TGTGCCATCAGTGAGCCCCAACTTACCTCCTACGAGCAGTACTTC.

This chain connects TRBV20-1 to TRBJ2-3; D may be TRBD2 (6 bases). Trimming cost V 5 bases and J 6 bases, with 6 bases left between them. Germline V gives CDR1 DFQATT, CDR2 SNEGSKA (reference sequence). The CDR3 extends over 10 amino acids. CDR3 in amino acids: CSAGGDTQYF. As DNA, the CDR3 is TGCAGTGCTGGGGGGGATACGCAGTATTTT.